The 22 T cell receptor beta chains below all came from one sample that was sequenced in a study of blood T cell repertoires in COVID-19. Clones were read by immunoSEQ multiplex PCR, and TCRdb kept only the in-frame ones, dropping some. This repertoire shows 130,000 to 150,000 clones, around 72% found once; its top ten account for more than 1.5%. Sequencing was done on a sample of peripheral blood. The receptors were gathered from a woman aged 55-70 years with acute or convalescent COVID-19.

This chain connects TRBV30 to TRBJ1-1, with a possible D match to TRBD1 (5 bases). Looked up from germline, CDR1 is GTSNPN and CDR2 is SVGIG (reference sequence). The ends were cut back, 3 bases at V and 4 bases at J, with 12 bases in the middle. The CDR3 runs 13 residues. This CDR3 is CAWSDRGSTEAFF. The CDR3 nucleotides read TGTGCCTGGAGCGACAGAGGTTCCACTGAAGCTTTCTTT.

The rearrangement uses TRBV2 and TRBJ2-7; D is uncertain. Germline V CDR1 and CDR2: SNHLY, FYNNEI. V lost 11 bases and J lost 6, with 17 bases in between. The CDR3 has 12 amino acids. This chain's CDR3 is CAGCRGATEQYF. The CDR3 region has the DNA TGTGCCGGATGCCGAGGAGCTACCGAGCAGTACTTC.

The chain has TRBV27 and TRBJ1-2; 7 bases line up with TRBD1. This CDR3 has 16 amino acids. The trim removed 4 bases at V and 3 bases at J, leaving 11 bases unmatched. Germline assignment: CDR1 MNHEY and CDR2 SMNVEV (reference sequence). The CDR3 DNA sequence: TGTGCCAGCAGTTACACGTTCAGGGGGGAGGACTATGGCTACACCTTC. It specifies CASSYTFRGEDYGYTF.

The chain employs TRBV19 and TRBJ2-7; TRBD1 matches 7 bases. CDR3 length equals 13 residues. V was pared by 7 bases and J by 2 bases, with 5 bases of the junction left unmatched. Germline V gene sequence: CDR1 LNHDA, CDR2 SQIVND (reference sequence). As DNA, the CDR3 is TGTGCCAGTAAGGGACAGAGTCCCTACGAGCAGTACTTC. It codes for CASKGQSPYEQYF.

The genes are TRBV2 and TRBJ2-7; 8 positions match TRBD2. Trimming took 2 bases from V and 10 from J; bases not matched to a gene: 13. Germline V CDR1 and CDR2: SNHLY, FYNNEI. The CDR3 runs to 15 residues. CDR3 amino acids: CASSELTSGAEIQYF. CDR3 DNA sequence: TGTGCCAGCAGTGAACTTACTAGCGGAGCCGAGATCCAGTACTTC.

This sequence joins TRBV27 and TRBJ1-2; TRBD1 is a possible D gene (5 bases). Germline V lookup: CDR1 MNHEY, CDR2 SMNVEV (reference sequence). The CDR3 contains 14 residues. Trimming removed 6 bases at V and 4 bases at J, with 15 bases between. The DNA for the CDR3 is TGTGCCAGCAGGCCAAGGGGAGGACCCTATGGCTACACCTTC. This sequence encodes CASRPRGGPYGYTF.

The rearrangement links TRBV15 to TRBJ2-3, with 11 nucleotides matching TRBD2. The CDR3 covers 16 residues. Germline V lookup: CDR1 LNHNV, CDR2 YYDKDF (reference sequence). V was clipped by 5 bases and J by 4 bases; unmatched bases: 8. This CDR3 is CATSSRLAGGSDTQYF. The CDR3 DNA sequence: TGTGCCACCAGCTCCCGCCTAGCGGGAGGCTCAGATACGCAGTATTTT.

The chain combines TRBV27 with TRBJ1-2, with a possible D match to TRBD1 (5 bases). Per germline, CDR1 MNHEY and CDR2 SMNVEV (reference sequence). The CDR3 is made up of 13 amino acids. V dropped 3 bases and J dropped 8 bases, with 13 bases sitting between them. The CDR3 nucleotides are TGTGCCAGCAGTTTGACGGGGGGGAGAGGCTACACCTTC. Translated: CASSLTGGRGYTF.

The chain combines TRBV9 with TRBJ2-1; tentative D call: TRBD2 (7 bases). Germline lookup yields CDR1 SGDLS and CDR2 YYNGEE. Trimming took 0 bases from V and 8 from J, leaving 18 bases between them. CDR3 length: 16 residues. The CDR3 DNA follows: TGTGCCAGCAGCGTAGCCTCCGGGGGGCTAGCCGATGAGCAGTTCTTC. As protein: CASSVASGGLADEQFF.

CDR3: CASSHGLAVSSYEQYF. Here the CDR3 DNA reads TGTGCCAGCAGCCACGGACTAGCGGTTAGCTCCTACGAGCAGTACTTC. The gene calls are TRBV28 and TRBJ2-7, with 10 bases matching TRBD2. CDR1 and CDR2 from the germline V gene are MDHEN and SYDVKM. The CDR3 sequence is 16 residues long. J was trimmed by 0 bases and V by 6 bases; bases with no gene match: 8.

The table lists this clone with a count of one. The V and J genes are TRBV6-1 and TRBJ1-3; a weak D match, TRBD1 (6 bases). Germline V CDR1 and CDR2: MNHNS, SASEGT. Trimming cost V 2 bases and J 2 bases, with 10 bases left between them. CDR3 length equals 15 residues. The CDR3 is CASSETRGTGNTIYF. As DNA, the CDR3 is TGTGCCAGCAGTGAAACCAGGGGCACTGGAAACACCATATATTTT.

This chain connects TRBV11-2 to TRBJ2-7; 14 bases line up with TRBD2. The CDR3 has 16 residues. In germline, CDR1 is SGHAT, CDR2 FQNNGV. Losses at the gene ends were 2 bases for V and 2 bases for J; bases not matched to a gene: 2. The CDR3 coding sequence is TGTGCCAGCAGCTTAAGGACTAGCGGGAGGACCTACGAGCAGTACTTC. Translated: CASSLRTSGRTYEQYF.

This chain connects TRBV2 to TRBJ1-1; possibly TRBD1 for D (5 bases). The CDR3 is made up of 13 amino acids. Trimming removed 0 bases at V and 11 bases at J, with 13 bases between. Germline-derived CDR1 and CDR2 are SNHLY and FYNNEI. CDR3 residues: CASSEAAGFRAFF. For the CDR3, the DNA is TGTGCCAGCAGTGAAGCTGCAGGGTTCCGGGCTTTCTTT.

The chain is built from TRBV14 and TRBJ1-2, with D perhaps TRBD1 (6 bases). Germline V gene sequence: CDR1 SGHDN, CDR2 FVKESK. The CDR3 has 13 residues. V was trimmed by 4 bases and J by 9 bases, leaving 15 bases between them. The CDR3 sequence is CASSLSGGASYTF. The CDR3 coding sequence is TGTGCCAGCAGCCTGTCGGGGGGCGCGAGCTACACCTTC.

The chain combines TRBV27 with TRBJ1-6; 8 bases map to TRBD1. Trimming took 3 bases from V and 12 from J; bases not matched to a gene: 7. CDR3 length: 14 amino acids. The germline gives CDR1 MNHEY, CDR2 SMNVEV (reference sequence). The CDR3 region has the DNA TGTGCCAGCAGTTTCAGGGGGCCTGAATTACCCCTCCACTTT. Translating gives CASSFRGPELPLHF.

CDR3 sequence: CASSQVGTGRNTGELFF. The CDR3 nucleotides read TGCGCCAGCAGCCAAGTAGGTACCGGGAGGAACACCGGGGAGCTGTTTTTT. The chain has TRBV4-1 and TRBJ2-2, with a weak D call TRBD2 (6 bases). The CDR3 sequence is 17 residues long. CDR1 is MGHRA, CDR2 YSYEKL, per germline. V lost 1 base, J lost 1 base, and 13 bases lay in between.

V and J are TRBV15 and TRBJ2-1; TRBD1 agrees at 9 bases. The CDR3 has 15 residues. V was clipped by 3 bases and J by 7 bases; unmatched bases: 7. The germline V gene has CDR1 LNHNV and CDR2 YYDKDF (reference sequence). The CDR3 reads CATSSIRTGANEQFF. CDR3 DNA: TGTGCCACCAGCAGTATTCGGACAGGGGCGAATGAGCAGTTCTTC.

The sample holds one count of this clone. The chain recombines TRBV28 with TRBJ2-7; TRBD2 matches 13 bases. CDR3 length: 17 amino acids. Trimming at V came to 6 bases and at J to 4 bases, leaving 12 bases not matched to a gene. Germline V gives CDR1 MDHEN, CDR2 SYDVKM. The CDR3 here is CASSLGLAGRRFYEQYF. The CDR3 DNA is TGTGCCAGCAGCTTGGGACTAGCGGGACGACGCTTTTACGAGCAGTACTTC. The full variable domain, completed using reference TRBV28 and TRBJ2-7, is DVKVTQSSRYLVKRTGEKVFLECVQDMDHENMFWYRQDPGLGLRLIYFSYDVKMKEKGDIPEGYSVSREKKERFSLILESASTNQTSMYLCASSLGLAGRRFYEQYFGPGTRLTVT.

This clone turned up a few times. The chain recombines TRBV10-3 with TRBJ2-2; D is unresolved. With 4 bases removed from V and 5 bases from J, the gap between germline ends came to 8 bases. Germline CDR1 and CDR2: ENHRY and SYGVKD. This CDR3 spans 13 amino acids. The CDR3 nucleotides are TGTGCCATCAGTGGAGTAGAGACCGGGGAGCTGTTTTTT. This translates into CAISGVETGELFF.

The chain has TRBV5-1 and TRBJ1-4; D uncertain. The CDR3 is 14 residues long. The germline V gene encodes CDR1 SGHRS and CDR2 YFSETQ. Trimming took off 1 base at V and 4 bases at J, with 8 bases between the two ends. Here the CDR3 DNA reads TGCGCCAGCAGCTTGTGGCAGGATAATGAAAAACTGTTTTTT. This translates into CASSLWQDNEKLFF. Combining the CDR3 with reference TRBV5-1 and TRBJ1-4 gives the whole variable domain KAGVTQTPRYLIKTRGQQVTLSCSPISGHRSVSWYQQTPGQGLQFLFEYFSETQRNKGNFPGRFSGRQFSNSRSEMNVSTLELGDSALYLCASSLWQDNEKLFFGSGTQLSVL.

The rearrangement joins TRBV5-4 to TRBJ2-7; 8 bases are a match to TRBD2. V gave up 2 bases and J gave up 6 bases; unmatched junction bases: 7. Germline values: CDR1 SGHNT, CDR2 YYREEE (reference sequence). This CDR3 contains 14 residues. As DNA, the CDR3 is TGTGCCAGCAGCTTCCGGGGGGGATTCGGCGAGCAGTACTTC. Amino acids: CASSFRGGFGEQYF.

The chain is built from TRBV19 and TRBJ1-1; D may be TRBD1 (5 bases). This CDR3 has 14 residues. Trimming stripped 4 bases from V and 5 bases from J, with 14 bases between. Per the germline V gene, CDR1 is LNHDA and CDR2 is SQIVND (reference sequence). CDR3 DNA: TGTGCCAGTAGTACCACAACAGGATATACTGAAGCTTTCTTT. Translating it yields CASSTTTGYTEAFF.